A single sample is the source of the 4 T cell receptor beta chains below, sequenced in a study of PD-1 blockade in classical Hodgkin lymphoma. Every patient relapsed after autologous stem cell transplantation, and brentuximab vedotin exposure varied. Sequencing used immunoSEQ multiplex PCR; TCRdb keeps in-frame clones, though not all of them. The sample carries 40,000 to 45,000 clones, approximately 78% recorded once. Sequenced here: peripheral blood mononuclear cells (PBMCs), sampled at baseline. All receptors come from a human donor with classical Hodgkin lymphoma.

In this sample, this clone turned up a few times. This sequence joins TRBV2 and TRBJ2-2; 7 nucleotides line up with TRBD2. Trimming removed 8 bases from V and 1 base from J; junction bases left unmatched: 1. CDR1 is SNHLY, CDR2 FYNNEI, per germline. CDR3 size: 13 residues. This CDR3 is CASSGGNTGELFF. DNA of the CDR3: TGTGCCAGCTCGGGGGGGAACACCGGGGAGCTGTTTTTT. The variable domain in full, with the rest retrieved from reference TRBV2 and TRBJ2-2, is EPEVTQTPSHQVTQMGQEVILRCVPISNHLYFYWYRQILGQKVEFLVSFYNNEISEKSEIFDDQFSVERPDGSNFTLKIRSTKLEDSAMYFCASSGGNTGELFFGEGSRLTVL.

This clone was counted only a few times. The gene calls are TRBV5-4 and TRBJ2-1; D gene unclear. V lost 0 bases and J 7 bases, leaving 8 bases between the germline ends. The CDR3 length is 13 residues. Per the germline V gene, CDR1 is SGHNT and CDR2 is YYREEE (reference sequence). The DNA of the CDR3 is TGTGCCAGCAGCTTGGCCCTCTGGAATGAGCAGTTCTTC. It encodes CASSLALWNEQFF.

This CDR3 reads CASSQDVTNTEAFF. In DNA form, the CDR3 reads TGCGCCAGCAGCCAAGACGTCACGAACACTGAAGCTTTCTTT. This sequence joins TRBV4-3 and TRBJ1-1, with D uncertain. This CDR3 spans 14 amino acids. Germline CDR1 is LGHNA and CDR2 is YSLEER. Trimming removed 0 bases at V and 1 base at J, with 6 bases between.

This chain uses TRBV6-6 with TRBJ1-2, with 9 bases aligning to TRBD1. V was pared by 5 bases and J by 5 bases, with 6 bases of the junction left unmatched. The germline V gene has CDR1 MNHNY and CDR2 SVGAGI (reference sequence). This CDR3 contains 14 residues. The CDR3 loop is CASSADRGWYGYTF. The CDR3 DNA reads TGTGCCAGCAGTGCGGACAGGGGCTGGTATGGCTACACCTTC.